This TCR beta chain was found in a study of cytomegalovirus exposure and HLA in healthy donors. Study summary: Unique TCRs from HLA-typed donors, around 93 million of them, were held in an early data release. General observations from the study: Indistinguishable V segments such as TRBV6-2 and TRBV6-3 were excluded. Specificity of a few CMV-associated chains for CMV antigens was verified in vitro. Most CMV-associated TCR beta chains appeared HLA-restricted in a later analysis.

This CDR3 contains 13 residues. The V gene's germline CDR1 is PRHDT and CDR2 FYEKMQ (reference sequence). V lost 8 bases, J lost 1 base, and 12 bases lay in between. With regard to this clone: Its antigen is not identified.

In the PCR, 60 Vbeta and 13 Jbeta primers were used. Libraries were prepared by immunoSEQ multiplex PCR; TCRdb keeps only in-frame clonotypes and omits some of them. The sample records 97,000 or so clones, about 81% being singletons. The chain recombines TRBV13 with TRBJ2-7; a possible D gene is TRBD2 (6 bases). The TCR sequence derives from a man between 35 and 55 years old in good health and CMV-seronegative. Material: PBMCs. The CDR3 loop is CASSGDRSYEQYF. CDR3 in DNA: TGTGCCAGCTCGGGGGATAGGTCCTACGAGCAGTACTTC.